This TCR beta chain comes out of a study of T cells after yellow fever vaccination. About the research overall: Libraries from low-cell-number fractions were prepared with the SMART-Seq v4 Ultra Low Input RNA kit. Study-wide results and limits: The secondary response showed a weaker magnitude and a faster peak, day 5 versus 15. Reappearing after the booster were most of the clones from primary vaccination (less than 97% CD4, about 88% CD8). Abundant clonotypes (contaminants from the bulk population) could be present in FACS-sorted repertoires.

The table lists this clonotype with many counts. Its antigen remains unidentified. Using its own MiXCR run on the 5' RACE reads, TCRdb lists one record per CDR3 protein. There are around 310,000 distinct CDR3 sequences in the sample; 3.6% occur only once, and 20% to 30% lies in the top ten. This CDR3 region has 15 residues. Germline V lookup: CDR1 LNHDA, CDR2 SQIVND (reference sequence). The trim removed 3 bases at V and 0 bases at J, leaving 2 bases unmatched. The receptor was isolated from a man aged 18 to 29 who received the YFV17D yellow fever vaccine. Sequenced here: PBMCs, sampled on the day of the yellow fever booster vaccination. This chain links TRBV19 with TRBJ2-3; TRBD1 matches at 8 bases. This chain's CDR3 is CASSIRQGSTDTQYF. The CDR3 nucleotides are TGTGCCAGTAGTATCCGACAGGGGAGCACAGATACGCAGTATTTT.